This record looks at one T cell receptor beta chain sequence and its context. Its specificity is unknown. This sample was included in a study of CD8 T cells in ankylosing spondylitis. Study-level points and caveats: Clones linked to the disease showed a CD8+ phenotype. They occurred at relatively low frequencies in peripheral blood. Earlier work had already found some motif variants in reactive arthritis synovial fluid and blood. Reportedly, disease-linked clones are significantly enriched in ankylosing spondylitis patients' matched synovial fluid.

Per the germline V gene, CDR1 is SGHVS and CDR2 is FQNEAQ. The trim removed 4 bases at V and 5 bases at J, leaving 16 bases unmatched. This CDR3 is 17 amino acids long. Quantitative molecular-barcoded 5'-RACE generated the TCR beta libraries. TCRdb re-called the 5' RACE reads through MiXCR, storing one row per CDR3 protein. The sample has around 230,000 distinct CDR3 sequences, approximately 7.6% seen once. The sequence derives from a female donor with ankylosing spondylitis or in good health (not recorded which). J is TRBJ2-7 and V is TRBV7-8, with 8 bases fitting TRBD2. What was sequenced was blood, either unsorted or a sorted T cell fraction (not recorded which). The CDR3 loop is CASSSRPGSGRRHEQYF. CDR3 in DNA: TGTGCCAGCAGCTCACGCCCGGGGAGCGGGAGAAGGCACGAGCAGTACTTC.